These 12 T cell receptor beta chains came from one sample sequenced in a study of cytomegalovirus exposure and HLA in healthy donors. In the PCR, 60 Vbeta and 13 Jbeta primers were used. Clones were read by immunoSEQ multiplex PCR, and TCRdb kept only the in-frame ones, dropping some. The sample includes roughly 160,000 clones, about 65% of them seen just once. The material sequenced was PBMCs. Source of these receptors: a girl aged 5-17 years in good health and CMV-seronegative.

This clone was found once. CDR3: CASSPGTGATYEQYF. The CDR3 coding sequence is TGTGCCAGCAGCCCCGGGACAGGGGCCACCTACGAGCAGTACTTC. The chain couples TRBV14 to TRBJ2-7; 10 nucleotides agree with TRBD1. Per germline, CDR1 SGHDN and CDR2 FVKESK. The CDR3 consists of 15 residues. J gave up 2 bases and V 4 bases, and 5 bases lay outside the gene matches.

The rearrangement joins TRBV7-9 to TRBJ1-1; D not certain. This CDR3 is built from 14 residues. Germline lookup yields CDR1 SEHNR and CDR2 FQNEAQ (reference sequence). Trimming stripped 4 bases from V and 4 bases from J, with 13 bases between. CDR3 coding DNA: TGTGCCAGCAGCTCCCCTGTTTCCGGCACTGAAGCTTTCTTT. Translation gives CASSSPVSGTEAFF. Together with reference TRBV7-9 and TRBJ1-1, the CDR3 gives the full variable domain: DTGVSQNPRHKITKRGQNVTFRCDPISEHNRLYWYRQTLGQGPEFLTYFQNEAQLEKSRLLSDRFSAERPKGSFSTLEIQRTEQGDSAMYLCASSSPVSGTEAFFGQGTRLTVV.

V usage is TRBV5-4 and J usage is TRBJ1-1; unclear D gene. V was cut by 0 bases and J by 0 bases, with 6 bases left in between. The CDR3 has 14 amino acids. Germline CDR1 and CDR2: SGHNT and YYREEE (reference sequence). The CDR3 protein is CASSLGLMNTEAFF. CDR3 nucleotides: TGTGCCAGCAGCTTGGGACTTATGAACACTGAAGCTTTCTTT.

J is TRBJ1-5 and V is TRBV28; unclear D gene. This CDR3 spans 12 amino acids. Germline CDR1 MDHEN, CDR2 SYDVKM. The V end was cut by 4 bases, the J end by 9 bases, with 10 bases between. Written as DNA, the CDR3 is TGTGCCAGCAGTTCGGGTTATACGCCCCAGCATTTT. The encoded protein is CASSSGYTPQHF.

The rearrangement joins TRBV6-5 to TRBJ2-1, with 8 bases that match TRBD1. The CDR3 has 15 amino acids. V gave up 6 bases and J gave up 5 bases; unmatched junction bases: 9. Germline V lookup: CDR1 MNHEY, CDR2 SVGAGI. The CDR3 region has the DNA TGTGCCAGCAGGACAGGGGCCTCAGGTAACAATGAGCAGTTCTTC. Translation gives CASRTGASGNNEQFF.

V and J are TRBV7-9 and TRBJ1-3; no reliable D call. The V gene's germline CDR1 is SEHNR and CDR2 FQNEAQ (reference sequence). The CDR3 length is 16 residues. V was pared by 6 bases and J by 2 bases, with 17 bases between. The CDR3 coding sequence is TGTGCCAGCAGTTTCACGGCGGGCACAACTGGAAACACCATATATTTT. Protein sequence: CASSFTAGTTGNTIYF.

The V gene is TRBV27, the J gene TRBJ2-1; D is unclear. Germline CDR1 is MNHEY and CDR2 is SMNVEV (reference sequence). V was pared by 3 bases and J by 9 bases, with 15 bases between. The length of the CDR3 is 14 residues. The CDR3 DNA is TGTGCCAGCAGTTTTGAGCGAAATTCCCTTGAGCAGTTCTTC. Its translation: CASSFERNSLEQFF.

The chain combines TRBV2 with TRBJ2-1; 9 bases are a match to TRBD1. V gave up 6 bases and J gave up 6 bases; unmatched junction bases: 0. The length of the CDR3 is 12 residues. Per germline, CDR1 SNHLY and CDR2 FYNNEI. Here the CDR3 reads CASRTGGNEQFF. CDR3 DNA: TGTGCCAGCAGGACAGGGGGCAATGAGCAGTTCTTC.

The rearrangement uses TRBV4-1 and TRBJ2-5; 9 bases are a match to TRBD1. Germline trimming cut 4 bases from V and 6 bases from J; bases unmatched to any gene: 3. CDR1 is MGHRA and CDR2 is YSYEKL in the germline V gene. This CDR3 region has 13 residues. For the CDR3, the DNA is TGCGCCAGCAGCCCGGACAGGGGCCAGACCCAGTACTTC. Protein: CASSPDRGQTQYF.

The chain is built from TRBV6-1 and TRBJ2-7, with D unclear. The germline gives CDR1 MNHNS, CDR2 SASEGT. The CDR3 is made up of 13 amino acids. The V end was cut by 5 bases, the J end by 2 bases, with 10 bases between. CDR3 protein: CASSSPQTYEQYF. For the CDR3, the DNA is TGTGCCAGCAGTTCCCCCCAAACCTACGAGCAGTACTTC.

The chain uses TRBV4-1 and TRBJ1-1, with D unresolved. The length of the CDR3 is 12 residues. V was trimmed by 3 bases and J by 3 bases, leaving 5 bases between them. Germline values: CDR1 MGHRA, CDR2 YSYEKL. DNA of the CDR3: TGCGCCAGCAGCCACCAGGACACTGAAGCTTTCTTT. Translation: CASSHQDTEAFF.

V gene TRBV7-8 combines with J gene TRBJ2-5, with TRBD2 as a possible D gene (6 bases). V lost 7 bases and J lost 5, with 11 bases in between. Germline values: CDR1 SGHVS, CDR2 FQNEAQ. The CDR3 sequence is 12 residues long. As DNA, the CDR3 is TGTGCCAGCACCTTTGGGGGGGAGACCCAGTACTTC. Protein: CASTFGGETQYF.